Listed below are T cell receptor beta chains from one sample, sequenced in a study of T cell responses to AZD1222 COVID-19 vaccine. Profiling relied on immunoSEQ multiplex PCR, and the TCRdb table lists in-frame clones only, not all of them. The repertoire includes 95,000 to 100,000 clones, approximately 91% of them detected once, and around 8.4% sits in the top ten. The specimen comprised peripheral blood, sampled 28 days after the second AZD1222 dose. The receptors were sampled from an adult who received the AZD1222 COVID-19 vaccine. CDR3s include the opening cysteine and the closing phenylalanine or tryptophan. Each record gives: clone size, V gene, D gene, J gene, CDR3 protein, CDR3 DNA. The D gene is left open where the match is weak. Clone size is given for some rows only: seen once, a few or many times, or a class if the clone is expanded.

NA	TRBV25-1	TRBD1	TRBJ1-1	CASRETGDTEAFF	TGTGCCAGCAGGGAGACAGGGGACACTGAAGCTTTCTTT
NA	TRBV13	TRBD2	TRBJ2-1	CASSFLAGDKNEQFF	TGTGCCAGCAGCTTTCTAGCGGGAGATAAAAATGAGCAGTTCTTC
NA	TRBV15	NA	TRBJ1-6	CATSRVGGWNSPLHF	TGTGCCACCAGCAGAGTTGGCGGCTGGAATTCACCCCTCCACTTT
NA	TRBV18	TRBD1	TRBJ1-2	CASSPPGTGDDYGYTF	TGTGCCAGCTCACCACCCGGGACAGGGGATGATTATGGCTACACCTTC
NA	TRBV7-9	NA	TRBJ2-2	CASSDLDKSTGELFF	TGTGCCAGCAGCGACCTAGATAAAAGCACCGGGGAGCTGTTTTTT
NA	TRBV9	NA	TRBJ2-2	CASSVYDLTGELFF	TGTGCCAGCAGCGTATACGACCTCACCGGGGAGCTGTTTTTT
NA	TRBV13	NA	TRBJ1-5	CASSFRARNQPQHF	TGTGCCAGCAGCTTTAGGGCGAGAAATCAGCCCCAGCATTTT
NA	TRBV15	NA	TRBJ1-5	CATSPTGEGFNQPQHF	TGTGCCACCAGCCCTACCGGGGAAGGCTTTAATCAGCCCCAGCATTTT
once	TRBV11-2	NA	TRBJ1-2	CASSFLTGMNGYTF	TGTGCCAGCAGCTTCTTAACAGGGATGAATGGCTACACCTTC
NA	TRBV5-1	NA	TRBJ1-3	CASRSAVSGNTIYF	TGCGCCAGCAGGTCGGCGGTCTCTGGAAACACCATATATTTT
NA	TRBV28	NA	TRBJ1-5	CASRLLSGSLNQPQHF	TGTGCCAGCAGGCTCTTATCAGGGTCCCTCAATCAGCCCCAGCATTTT
NA	TRBV19	NA	TRBJ2-5	CASSAALYQETQYF	TGTGCCAGTAGTGCCGCTCTGTACCAAGAGACCCAGTACTTC
NA	TRBV5-1	NA	TRBJ2-6	CASSTQPVNSGANVLTF	TGCGCCAGCAGCACCCAACCCGTAAACTCTGGGGCCAACGTCCTGACTTTC
NA	TRBV24-1	NA	TRBJ2-1	CATSDLPSYNEQFF	TGTGCCACCAGTGATTTGCCAAGCTACAATGAGCAGTTCTTC
NA	TRBV27	NA	TRBJ1-1	CASSLLGRDTEAFF	TGTGCCAGCAGTTTATTAGGCAGGGACACTGAAGCTTTCTTT
NA	TRBV28	TRBD2	TRBJ2-7	CASEGSSGKAVEQYF	TGTGCCAGCGAGGGCTCTAGCGGGAAGGCGGTCGAGCAGTACTTC
NA	TRBV6-5	NA	TRBJ2-3	CASSYSQLSTDTQYF	TGTGCCAGCAGTTACAGTCAGCTGAGCACAGATACGCAGTATTTT
NA	TRBV5-8	TRBD1	TRBJ2-7	CASSSLTGSYEQYF	TGTGCCAGCAGCTCGCTGACAGGGAGCTACGAGCAGTACTTC
once	TRBV6-5	NA	TRBJ2-1	CASRSRNYNGEQFF	TGTGCCAGCCGTTCGAGGAACTACAACGGTGAGCAGTTCTTC
NA	TRBV27	NA	TRBJ2-5	CASSRVVQETQYF	TGTGCCAGCAGCCGGGTGGTCCAAGAGACCCAGTACTTC
NA	TRBV5-1	TRBD2	TRBJ2-1	CASSLGLAGGDEQFF	TGCGCCAGCAGCCTTGGACTAGCGGGAGGCGATGAGCAGTTCTTC
NA	TRBV18	TRBD2	TRBJ2-2	CASSPIAGGNTGELFF	TGTGCCAGCTCACCCATAGCGGGAGGAAACACCGGGGAGCTGTTTTTT
NA	TRBV6-5	NA	TRBJ1-1	CASRKQGSNTEAFF	TGTGCCAGCCGGAAGCAGGGATCAAACACTGAAGCTTTCTTT
NA	TRBV7-2	NA	TRBJ2-7	CASSLIPDADYEQYF	TGTGCCAGCAGCTTAATCCCGGACGCCGACTACGAGCAGTACTTC
NA	TRBV18	TRBD1	TRBJ2-4	CASSPGTGGNIQYF	TGTGCCAGCTCACCTGGGACAGGGGGCAACATTCAGTACTTC
NA	TRBV28	NA	TRBJ2-3	CASSPRGDTQYF	TGTGCCAGCAGTCCCAGAGGAGATACGCAGTATTTT
few	TRBV6-2/TRBV6-3	TRBD1	TRBJ1-5	CASSYSVEGAQPQHF	TGTGCCAGCAGTTACTCGGTTGAGGGGGCCCAGCCCCAGCATTTT
once	TRBV7-2	TRBD1	TRBJ1-2	CASSQSWDSVYGYTF	TGTGCCAGCAGCCAAAGCTGGGACAGCGTCTATGGCTACACCTTC
once	TRBV20-1	NA	TRBJ1-5	CSASTGSQPQHF	TGCAGTGCTAGTACCGGGAGCCAGCCCCAGCATTTT
NA	TRBV2	NA	TRBJ2-2	CASSRGVNTGELFF	TGTGCCAGCAGCAGGGGCGTTAACACCGGGGAGCTGTTTTTT
NA	TRBV29-1	TRBD1	TRBJ2-5	CSTRQGAQETQYF	TGCAGCACGAGACAGGGGGCGCAAGAGACCCAGTACTTC
NA	TRBV19	NA	TRBJ2-7	CASSIADSYEQYF	TGTGCCAGTAGTATAGCGGATTCCTACGAGCAGTACTTC